A selection of T cell receptor beta chains follows, all from one sample in a study of T cell responses to AZD1222 COVID-19 vaccine. Clones were sequenced by immunoSEQ multiplex PCR, and TCRdb holds only the in-frame ones, with some missing. Of some 100,000 clones in the sample, around 90% were seen once. Sequences were derived from peripheral blood, sampled 28 days after the second AZD1222 dose. The receptors derive from an adult who received the AZD1222 COVID-19 vaccine. CDR3s include the opening cysteine and the closing phenylalanine or tryptophan. A D gene is named only where the DNA matches it firmly.

j_call v_call d_call cdr3_aa cdr3_nt
TRBJ1-2 TRBV7-2 NA CASSPDSNYGYTF TGTGCCAGCAGCCCGGACAGCAACTATGGCTACACCTTC
TRBJ1-2 TRBV6-6 TRBD1 CASKTGTGVLGYGYTF TGTGCCAGCAAAACCGGGACAGGGGTGTTGGGCTATGGCTACACCTTC
TRBJ1-2 TRBV21-1 NA CASSNFGETGRPNYGYTF TGTGCCAGCAGCAATTTTGGAGAGACAGGGAGACCCAACTATGGCTACACCTTC
TRBJ2-3 TRBV28 NA CASSLPPTDTQYF TGTGCCAGCAGCCTCCCCCCCACAGATACGCAGTATTTT
TRBJ1-4 TRBV5-1 NA CASSLGNTPIQTATNEKLFF TGCGCCAGCAGCCTAGGTAATACACCGATTCAGACTGCAACTAATGAAAAACTGTTTTTT
TRBJ2-7 TRBV9 NA CASSPTGHFSSYEQYF TGTGCCAGCAGCCCTACAGGGCACTTCAGCTCCTACGAGCAGTACTTC
TRBJ2-3 TRBV3-1/TRBV3-2 TRBD1 CASSQPGQGVVDTQYF TGTGCCAGCAGCCAACCGGGACAGGGGGTTGTAGATACGCAGTATTTT
TRBJ1-1 TRBV9 NA CASSVGARTEAFF TGTGCCAGCAGCGTTGGGGCTAGGACTGAAGCTTTCTTT
TRBJ2-7 TRBV30 NA CAWSVGYVPYEQYF TGTGCCTGGAGTGTTGGGTACGTTCCCTACGAGCAGTACTTC
TRBJ2-7 TRBV11-1 NA CASSLGWVEGYEQYF TGTGCCAGCAGCTTAGGCTGGGTTGAAGGCTACGAGCAGTACTTC
TRBJ2-7 TRBV10-3 NA CAISESVRQGSYEQYF TGTGCCATCAGTGAGTCTGTCAGGCAAGGCTCCTACGAGCAGTACTTC